The 27 T cell receptor beta chains listed next were all sequenced from one sample in a study of blood T cells in healthy people across ages. A J-beta primer mix and a sample-barcoded 5' primer were used in a second PCR of roughly 7 to 12 cycles. TCRdb fed the 5' RACE reads into MiXCR, producing one record per CDR3 protein. The sample lists about 640,000 distinct CDR3 sequences, 45% to 65% occurring once. Input material: blood. These receptors all stem from a man aged 60 to 69 in good health.

The CDR3 DNA is TGTGCCAGCAGCTTTCGGGACAGGGACACCGGGGAGCTGTTTTTT. Translating gives CASSFRDRDTGELFF. V and J are TRBV7-9 and TRBJ2-2; 9 nucleotides agree with TRBD1. Trimming removed 3 bases from V and 3 bases from J; junction bases left unmatched: 2. Germline CDR1 and CDR2: SEHNR and FQNEAQ (reference sequence). The CDR3 is 15 amino acids.

This sequence joins TRBV5-1 and TRBJ2-1, with TRBD2 matching 9 bases. J lost 9 bases, V lost 2 bases, and 9 bases had no gene match. The germline V gene has CDR1 SGHRS and CDR2 YFSETQ. The CDR3 loop spans 15 amino acids. This CDR3 is CASSLGASGVSEQFF. CDR3 bases: TGCGCCAGCAGCTTAGGGGCTAGCGGGGTCAGTGAGCAGTTCTTC.

The chain carries TRBV5-5 and TRBJ2-7; tentative D call: TRBD2 (5 bases). CDR1 SGHKS and CDR2 YYEKEE come from the germline V gene (reference sequence). Trimming pared 1 base from V and 3 bases from J, leaving 17 bases between. This CDR3 region has 16 residues. This CDR3 reads CASSLPAWGVHYEQYF. The CDR3, as DNA: TGTGCCAGCAGCTTGCCGGCATGGGGAGTTCACTACGAGCAGTACTTC.

This clonotype showed up just a few times. This sequence joins TRBV5-1 and TRBJ2-5; tentatively, D is TRBD2 (6 bases). The CDR3 contains 15 residues. V was shortened by 7 bases and J by 2 bases, with 18 bases between the two germline ends. Germline loops: CDR1 SGHRS, CDR2 YFSETQ. Here the CDR3 reads CASGTGTSVQETQYF. As DNA, the CDR3 is TGCGCCAGCGGGACCGGGACTTCTGTTCAAGAGACCCAGTACTTC.

V gene TRBV20-1 combines with J gene TRBJ2-3; 11 nucleotides agree with TRBD2. Per the germline V gene, CDR1 is DFQATT and CDR2 is SNEGSKA (reference sequence). CDR3 size: 15 residues. J gave up 6 bases and V 4 bases, and 9 bases lay outside the gene matches. The CDR3 DNA follows: TGCAGTGCTACTACCTTAGCGGGGGGGCGGGATACGCAGTATTTT. Translation: CSATTLAGGRDTQYF.

The chain combines TRBV6-5 with TRBJ2-5; D gene unclear. V was trimmed by 2 bases and J by 11 bases, leaving 15 bases between them. The CDR3 is 13 residues long. Germline loops: CDR1 MNHEY, CDR2 SVGAGI. The DNA of the CDR3 is TGTGCCAGCAGTTACGGTCTGGTGACTGAGCAGTACTTC. Its protein product is CASSYGLVTEQYF.

The chain employs TRBV11-2 and TRBJ1-4; D not certain. The CDR3 is 16 amino acids. V was shortened by 3 bases and J by 0 bases, with 11 bases between the two germline ends. Per the germline V gene, CDR1 is SGHAT and CDR2 is FQNNGV. DNA of the CDR3: TGTGCCAGCAGCTTGGGCTACAGTTCAACTAATGAAAAACTGTTTTTT. It yields the protein CASSLGYSSTNEKLFF.

In its sample, this clonotype was seen once. The CDR3 DNA follows: TGTGCCAGCAGCTTACGGATGAGCGGGGGGGATTACAATGAGCAGTACTTC. Its translation: CASSLRMSGGDYNEQYF. The chain has TRBV7-2 and TRBJ2-1, with 10 bases aligning to TRBD2. The end of the DNA aligns better with TRBJ2-7, so the J call may be wrong. Germline loops: CDR1 SGHTA, CDR2 FQGNSA. The CDR3 totals 17 residues.

The chain carries TRBV4-3 and TRBJ1-1, with TRBD1 as a possible D gene (6 bases). Trimming took 0 bases from V and 0 from J, leaving 11 bases between them. The CDR3 covers 16 residues. CDR1 is LGHNA, CDR2 YSLEER, per germline. The chain's CDR3 is CASSQDLGHLNTEAFF. CDR3 nucleotides: TGCGCCAGCAGCCAAGATCTGGGACACCTGAACACTGAAGCTTTCTTT.

This clonotype was picked up a small number of times. The chain has TRBV5-1 and TRBJ2-3; 10 bases map to TRBD1. The germline V gene has CDR1 SGHRS and CDR2 YFSETQ. The ends lost 4 bases at V and 0 bases at J; junction bases unmatched: 5. The CDR3 sequence is 16 residues long. The CDR3 region is CASSRDRGWSTDTQYF. The CDR3 region has the DNA TGCGCCAGCAGCCGGGACAGGGGATGGAGCACAGATACGCAGTATTTT.

Only a few counts were recorded for this clonotype. In nucleotides, the CDR3 is TGCGCCAGCAGCTTGGGGACGAAAACCGATGGCTACACCTTC. Amino acid sequence: CASSLGTKTDGYTF. The chain is built from TRBV5-1 and TRBJ1-2, with unresolved D. V lost 0 bases and J lost 6, with 12 bases in between. From germline, CDR1 is SGHRS and CDR2 YFSETQ. The CDR3 length is 14 residues. Full variable domain (missing parts from reference TRBV5-1 and TRBJ1-2): KAGVTQTPRYLIKTRGQQVTLSCSPISGHRSVSWYQQTPGQGLQFLFEYFSETQRNKGNFPGRFSGRQFSNSRSEMNVSTLELGDSALYLCASSLGTKTDGYTFGSGTRLTVV.

The table lists this clonotype with a few counts. V and J are TRBV21-1 and TRBJ2-7; TRBD2 is taken as the D call from the table, unchecked against the DNA. TRBV21-1 is labeled a pseudogene. The CDR3 has 17 amino acids. CDR3 in DNA: TGTGCCAGCAGCAAATTACCTTTGGGGCCCCGCTCCTACGAGCAGTACTTC. It yields the protein CASSKLPLGPRSYEQYF.

This chain joins TRBV20-1 and TRBJ2-3, with 11 bases identical to TRBD2. The V segment lost 5 bases and the J segment 3 bases; nucleotides outside the gene matches: 4. This CDR3 spans 14 amino acids. CDR1 is DFQATT, CDR2 SNEGSKA, per germline (reference sequence). The CDR3 region is CSADSSGGTDTQYF. Here the CDR3 DNA reads TGCAGTGCTGACTCTAGCGGGGGGACAGATACGCAGTATTTT.

J is TRBJ2-7 and V is TRBV10-3, with D possibly TRBD1 on 7 matching bases. The DNA matches TRBJ2-4 better at its end, which makes the J call doubtful. The CDR3 sequence is 14 residues long. Germline CDR1 and CDR2: ENHRY and SYGVKD. DNA for the CDR3: TGTGCCATCAGTGAACGCCAGGGGGGAAACATTCAGTACTTC. Its protein product is CAISERQGGNIQYF.

A few counts support this clonotype. This could be a read error, since a much larger clone is one nucleotide away. The rearrangement joins TRBV2 to TRBJ2-5; 9 bases agree with TRBD1. The CDR3 totals 11 residues. Germline assignment: CDR1 SNHLY and CDR2 FYNNEI. Germline trimming cut 6 bases from V and 12 bases from J; bases unmatched to any gene: 5. In nucleotides, the CDR3 is TGTGCCAGCAGAACGGACAGGGGAGAGTACTTC. It yields the protein CASRTDRGEYF.

This clonotype was detected a few times. The chain is built from TRBV12-3 or TRBV12-4 and TRBJ2-4; 7 nucleotides align to TRBD2. V lost 6 bases, J lost 3 bases, and 8 bases stayed unmatched. The CDR3 is 15 amino acids. In DNA form, the CDR3 reads TGTGCCAGCAGACTAGCTGGGGGGGTCAAAAACATTCAGTACTTC. It translates to CASRLAGGVKNIQYF.

The sample holds a few counts of this clonotype. J is TRBJ2-5 and V is TRBV29-1; 9 nucleotides line up with TRBD2. V lost 3 bases to trimming and J lost 2 bases; unmatched junction nucleotides: 7. The CDR3 is 15 residues long. CDR1 SQVTM and CDR2 ANQGSEA come from the germline V gene. The CDR3 protein is CSVDALAGQQETQYF. The CDR3 nucleotides read TGCAGCGTTGATGCACTAGCGGGCCAGCAAGAGACCCAGTACTTC.

The gene calls are TRBV11-2 and TRBJ2-5; D not certain. V lost 5 bases and J lost 1, with 8 bases in between. Germline CDR1 is SGHAT and CDR2 is FQNNGV. The CDR3 spans 13 residues. The DNA of the CDR3 is TGTGCCAGCAGCCGACCCACCCAAGAGACCCAGTACTTC. It specifies CASSRPTQETQYF. The full variable domain, in which reference TRBV11-2 and TRBJ2-5 provide the parts outside the CDR3, is EAGVAQSPRYKIIEKRQSVAFWCNPISGHATLYWYQQILGQGPKLLIQFQNNGVVDDSQLPKDRFSAERLKGVDSTLKIQPAKLEDSAVYLCASSRPTQETQYFGPGTRLLVL.

A remark on this clonotype: At one end, the junction sequence differs from germline, possibly due to a read error. The chain is built from TRBV5-1 and TRBJ2-3, with D possibly TRBD2 on 5 matching bases. The CDR3 length is 13 residues. CDR1 and CDR2 from the germline V gene are SGHRS and YFSETQ. The CDR3 sequence is CVSSLEAADTQYF. The CDR3 coding sequence is TGCGTCAGCAGCTTGGAGGCGGCGGATACGCAGTATTTT.

The V call is TRBV20-1, the J call TRBJ2-5; D remains unclear. Germline CDR1 DFQATT, CDR2 SNEGSKA (reference sequence). V was shortened by 4 bases and J by 2 bases, with 11 bases between the two germline ends. CDR3 length: 13 amino acids. The CDR3 DNA reads as TGCAGTGCTAAGTCGGAAGTTCAAGAGACCCAGTACTTC. This gives the protein CSAKSEVQETQYF.

The chain recombines TRBV20-1 with TRBJ2-1; D is perhaps TRBD2 (6 bases). Germline CDR1 DFQATT, CDR2 SNEGSKA (reference sequence). The CDR3 is made up of 14 amino acids. Trimming shortened V by 6 bases and J by 0 bases, and 12 bases separated the two germline ends. For the CDR3, the DNA is TGCAGTGCCTCGGGGGATAGCTCCTACAATGAGCAGTTCTTC. Protein product: CSASGDSSYNEQFF.

This clonotype occurred a few times. The CDR3 DNA is TGTGCCAGCAGCCGAGGGTATGGGAGCGAGTACTTC. This gives the protein CASSRGYGSEYF. The rearrangement uses TRBV3-1 and TRBJ2-7; tentative D call: TRBD2 (5 bases). This CDR3 contains 12 residues. Per germline, CDR1 LGHDT and CDR2 YNNKEL (reference sequence). With 4 bases removed from V and 11 bases from J, the gap between germline ends came to 15 bases.

V usage is TRBV5-1 and J usage is TRBJ2-4; 7 bases fit TRBD1. The J call is uncertain, as TRBJ2-5 better fits the DNA end. Looked up from germline, CDR1 is SGHRS and CDR2 is YFSETQ. This CDR3 spans 15 amino acids. CDR3 sequence reads: CASSRGQNSRETQYF. The CDR3 DNA reads as TGCGCCAGCAGCCGGGGACAGAACTCCCGAGAGACCCAGTACTTC.

The chain combines TRBV27 with TRBJ2-7, with 8 bases that match TRBD1. Germline V gene sequence: CDR1 MNHEY, CDR2 SMNVEV (reference sequence). With 2 bases clipped from V and 3 bases from J, the junction kept 6 bases outside the gene matches. This CDR3 spans 15 amino acids. DNA of the CDR3: TGTGCCAGCAGTTTAATAGGGACAGGTAGCTACGAGCAGTACTTC. It yields the protein CASSLIGTGSYEQYF.

The rearrangement joins TRBV6-5 to TRBJ1-1; TRBD1 aligns across 7 bases. Germline V CDR1 and CDR2: MNHEY, SVGAGI. This CDR3 comprises 14 residues. Trimming at V came to 6 bases and at J to 4 bases, leaving 8 bases not matched to a gene. The CDR3 sequence is CASRNRGGVTEAFF. The CDR3 nucleotides read TGTGCCAGCAGGAACAGGGGTGGAGTCACTGAAGCTTTCTTT.

J is TRBJ1-6 and V is TRBV2; D is ambiguous. Germline CDR1 and CDR2: SNHLY and FYNNEI. V dropped 1 base and J dropped 7 bases, with 11 bases sitting between them. There are 15 residues in the CDR3. The CDR3 nucleotides read TGTGCCAGCAGTGAAGATAACTTCTGGAATTCACCCCTCCACTTT. Protein sequence: CASSEDNFWNSPLHF. Based on the CDR3 plus reference TRBV2 and TRBJ1-6, the full variable domain is EPEVTQTPSHQVTQMGQEVILRCVPISNHLYFYWYRQILGQKVEFLVSFYNNEISEKSEIFDDQFSVERPDGSNFTLKIRSTKLEDSAMYFCASSEDNFWNSPLHFGNGTRLTVT.

This clonotype appeared a few times. The chain has TRBV4-2 and TRBJ2-3; possibly TRBD2 for D (5 bases). The CDR3 has 15 residues. Trimming removed 2 bases from V and 6 bases from J, with 15 bases in between. From germline, CDR1 is LGHNA and CDR2 YNFKEQ. The CDR3 is CASSQYREVSDTQYF. The CDR3 coding sequence is TGTGCCAGCAGCCAATATCGGGAAGTGTCGGATACGCAGTATTTT.